The entry that follows covers one T cell receptor beta chain sequence. What it binds is unknown. CD45RO-negative CD8 cells positively selected for CCR7 made up the naive population, which excluded terminally differentiated effector memory CD45RA+ cells. This sample stems from a study of shared clonotypes between healthy human individuals. The data were produced by immunoSEQ multiplex PCR, yet TCRdb's version contains in-frame clones alone and is incomplete. The repertoire holds about 820,000 clones, about 92% seen once, with nearly 25% in the top ten. With V trimmed by 0 bases and J by 6 bases, 5 bases remained unmatched. Germline CDR1 and CDR2: GTSNPN and SVGIG (reference sequence). The length of the CDR3 is 14 residues. Study observations and caveats: How much donors shared clonotypes was expected to be affected by sequencing depth.

The sequenced sample consisted of naive CD8+ T cells sorted from blood. The chain recombines TRBV30 with TRBJ2-7; 10 bases fit TRBD1. The receptor was derived from a man aged 25 to 45 in good health. The CDR3 DNA follows: TGTGCCTGGAGTGTAGGGACAGGGGTTAGCGAGCAGTACTTC. This gives the protein CAWSVGTGVSEQYF.